This T cell receptor (beta chain) originates from a study of shared clonotypes between healthy human individuals. The study's findings and limits: Clonotypes which were not shared had lower generation probabilities than clonotypes that all four donors shared. Rarefaction demonstrated incomplete sorted-subset sequencing despite large depth. Roughly 4.6% of naive CD4 clonotypes were common to a few donors.

The table came from immunoSEQ multiplex PCR; TCRdb's copy has only in-frame clones and leaves some out. The table includes fewer than 1 million clones, around 96% detected once. Positively selected for CCR7, the CD45RO-negative cells used as naive CD8 cells excluded terminally differentiated effector memory CD45RA+ cells. All donors were healthy HIV-negative adults lacking recent acute infections or vaccinations. Concerning this clone: Antigen specificity is unknown.

The CDR3 contains 13 residues. The V gene end was trimmed by 4 bases and the J gene end by 3 bases; junction bases not matched to a gene: 2. Germline assignment: CDR1 MNHEY and CDR2 SMNVEV (reference sequence). Sequencing used naive CD8+ T cells sorted from blood. The chain joins TRBV27 to TRBJ2-7; TRBD1 matches 8 bases. This receptor was taken from a man aged 25-45 years in good health. The CDR3 loop reads CASSYGQGYEQYF. CDR3 sequence (DNA): TGTGCCAGCAGTTACGGACAGGGCTACGAGCAGTACTTC.